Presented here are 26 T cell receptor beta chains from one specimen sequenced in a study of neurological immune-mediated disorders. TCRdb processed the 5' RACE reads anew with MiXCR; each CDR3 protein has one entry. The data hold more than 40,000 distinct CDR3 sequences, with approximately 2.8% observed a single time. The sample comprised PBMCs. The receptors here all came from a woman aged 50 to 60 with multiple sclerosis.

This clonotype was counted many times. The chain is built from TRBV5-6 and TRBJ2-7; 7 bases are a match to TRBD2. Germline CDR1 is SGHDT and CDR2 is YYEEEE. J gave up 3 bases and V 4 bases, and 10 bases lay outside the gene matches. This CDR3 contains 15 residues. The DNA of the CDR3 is TGTGCCAGCAGCATGATTGGGGGGGGACTCTACGAGCAGTACTTC. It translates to CASSMIGGGLYEQYF.

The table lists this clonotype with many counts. The CDR3 sequence: CASSLGIAGSTDTQYF. In nucleotides, the CDR3 is TGTGCCAGCAGTCTCGGGATAGCGGGTAGCACAGATACGCAGTATTTT. The gene calls are TRBV7-6 and TRBJ2-3; 7 bases are a match to TRBD2. V shed 6 bases, J shed 0 bases, and the junction held 9 bases outside the gene matches. The CDR3 spans 16 residues. Germline values: CDR1 SGHVS, CDR2 FNYEAQ.

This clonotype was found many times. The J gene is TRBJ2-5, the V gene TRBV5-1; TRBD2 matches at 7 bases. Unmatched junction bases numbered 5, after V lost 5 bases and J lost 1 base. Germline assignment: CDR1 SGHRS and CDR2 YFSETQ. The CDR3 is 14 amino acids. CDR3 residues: CASRPGGVQETQYF. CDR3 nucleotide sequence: TGCGCCAGCAGACCTGGGGGGGTCCAAGAGACCCAGTACTTC.

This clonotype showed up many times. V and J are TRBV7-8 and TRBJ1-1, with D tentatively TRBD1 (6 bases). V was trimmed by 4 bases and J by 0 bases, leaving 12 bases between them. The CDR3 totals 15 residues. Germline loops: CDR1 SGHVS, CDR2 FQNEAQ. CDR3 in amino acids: CASSSGVGVNTEAFF. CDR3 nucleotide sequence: TGTGCCAGCAGCTCAGGGGTCGGGGTGAACACTGAAGCTTTCTTT.

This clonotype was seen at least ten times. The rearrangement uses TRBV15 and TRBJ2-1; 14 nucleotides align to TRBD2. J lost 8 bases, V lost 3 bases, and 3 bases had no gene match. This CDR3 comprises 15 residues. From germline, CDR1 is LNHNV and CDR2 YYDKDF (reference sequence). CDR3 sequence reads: CATSRTSGRADEQFF. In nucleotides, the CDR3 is TGTGCCACCAGCAGGACTAGCGGGAGGGCGGATGAGCAGTTCTTC.

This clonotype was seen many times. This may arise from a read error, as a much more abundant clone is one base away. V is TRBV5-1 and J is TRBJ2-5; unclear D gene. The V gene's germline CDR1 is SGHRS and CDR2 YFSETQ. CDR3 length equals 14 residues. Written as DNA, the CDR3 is TGCGCCAGCAGCTTGGGGATCCTTCAAGAGACCAAGTACTTC. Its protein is CASSLGILQETKYF.

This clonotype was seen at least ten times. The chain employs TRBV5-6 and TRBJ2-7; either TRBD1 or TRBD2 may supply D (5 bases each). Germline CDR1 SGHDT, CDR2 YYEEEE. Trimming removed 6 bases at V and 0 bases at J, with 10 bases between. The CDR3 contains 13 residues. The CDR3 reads CASTYGTSYEQYV. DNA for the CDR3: TGTGCCAGCACCTACGGGACCTCCTACGAGCAGTACGTC.

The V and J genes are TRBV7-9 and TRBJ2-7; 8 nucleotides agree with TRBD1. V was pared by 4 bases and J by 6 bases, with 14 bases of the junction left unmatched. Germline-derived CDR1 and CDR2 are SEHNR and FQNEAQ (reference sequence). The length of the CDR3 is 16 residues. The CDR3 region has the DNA TGTGCCAGCAGCTCACAGTGGACAGGGACGACGGGCGAGCAGTACTTC. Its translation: CASSSQWTGTTGEQYF.

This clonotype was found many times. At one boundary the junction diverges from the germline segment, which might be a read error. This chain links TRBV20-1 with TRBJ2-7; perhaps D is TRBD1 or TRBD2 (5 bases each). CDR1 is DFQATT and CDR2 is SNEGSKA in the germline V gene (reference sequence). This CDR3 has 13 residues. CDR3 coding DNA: TGCAGTGCCCCACCCCCCGGGACCTACGAGCAGCACTTC. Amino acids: CSAPPPGTYEQHF.

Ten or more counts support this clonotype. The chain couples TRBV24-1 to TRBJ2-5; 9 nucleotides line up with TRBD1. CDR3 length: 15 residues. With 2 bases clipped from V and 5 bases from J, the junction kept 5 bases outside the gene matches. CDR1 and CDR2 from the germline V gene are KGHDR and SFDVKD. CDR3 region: CATSDSGTGIETQYF. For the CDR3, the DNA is TGTGCCACCAGTGATTCCGGGACAGGGATTGAGACCCAGTACTTC.

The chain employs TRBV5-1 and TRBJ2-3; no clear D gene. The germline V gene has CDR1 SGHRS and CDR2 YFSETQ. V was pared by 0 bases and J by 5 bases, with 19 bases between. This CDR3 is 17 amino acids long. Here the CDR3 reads CASSLADPRRLVDTQYF. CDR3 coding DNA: TGCGCCAGCAGCTTGGCCGACCCTAGGAGATTAGTAGATACGCAGTATTTT.

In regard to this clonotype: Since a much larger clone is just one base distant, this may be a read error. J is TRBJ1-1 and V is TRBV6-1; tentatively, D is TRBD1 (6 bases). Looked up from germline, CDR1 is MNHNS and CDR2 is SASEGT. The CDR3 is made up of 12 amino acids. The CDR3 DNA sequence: TGTGACAGCAGTGAAAACAGGGATTTAGCTTTCTTT. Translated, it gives CDSSENRDLAFF.

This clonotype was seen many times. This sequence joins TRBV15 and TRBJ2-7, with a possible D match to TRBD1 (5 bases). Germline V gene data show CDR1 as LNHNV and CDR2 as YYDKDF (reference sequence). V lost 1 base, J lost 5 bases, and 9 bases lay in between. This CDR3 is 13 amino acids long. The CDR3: CATSRGDRDEQYF. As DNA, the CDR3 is TGTGCCACCAGCAGAGGCGACAGAGACGAGCAGTACTTC. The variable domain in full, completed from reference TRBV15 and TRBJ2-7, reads DAMVIQNPRYQVTQFGKPVTLSCSQTLNHNVMYWYQQKSSQAPKLLFHYYDKDFNNEADTPDNFQSRRPNTSFCFLDIRSPGLGDTAMYLCATSRGDRDEQYFGPGTRLTVT.

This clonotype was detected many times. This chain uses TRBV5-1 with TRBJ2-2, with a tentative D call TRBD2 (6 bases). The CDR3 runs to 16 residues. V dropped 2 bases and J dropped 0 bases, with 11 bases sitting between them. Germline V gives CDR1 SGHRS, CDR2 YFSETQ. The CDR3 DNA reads TGCGCCAGCAGCTTCCGGAGGGGTTCGAACACCGGGGAGCTGTTTTTT. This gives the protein CASSFRRGSNTGELFF.

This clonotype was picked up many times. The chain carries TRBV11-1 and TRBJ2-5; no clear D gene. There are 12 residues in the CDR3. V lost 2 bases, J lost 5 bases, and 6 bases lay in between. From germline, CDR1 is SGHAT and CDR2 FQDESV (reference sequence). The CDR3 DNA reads TGTGCCAGCAGCTTACAGTGGGAGACCCAGTACTTC. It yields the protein CASSLQWETQYF.

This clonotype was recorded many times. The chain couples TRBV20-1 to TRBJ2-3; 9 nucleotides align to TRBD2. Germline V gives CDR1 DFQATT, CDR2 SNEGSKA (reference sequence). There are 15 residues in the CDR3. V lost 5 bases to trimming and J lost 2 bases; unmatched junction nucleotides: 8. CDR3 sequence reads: CSAPLAGGLTDTQYF. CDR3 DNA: TGCAGTGCTCCCCTGGCGGGGGGGCTCACAGATACGCAGTATTTT.

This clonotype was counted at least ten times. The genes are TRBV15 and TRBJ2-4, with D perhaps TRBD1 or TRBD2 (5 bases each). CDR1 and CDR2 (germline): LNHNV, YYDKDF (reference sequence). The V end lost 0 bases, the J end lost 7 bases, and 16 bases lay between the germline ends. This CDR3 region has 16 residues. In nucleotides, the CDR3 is TGTGCCACCAGCAGAGACCCGGGGCCCAATTGGAACATTCAGTACTTC. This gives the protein CATSRDPGPNWNIQYF.

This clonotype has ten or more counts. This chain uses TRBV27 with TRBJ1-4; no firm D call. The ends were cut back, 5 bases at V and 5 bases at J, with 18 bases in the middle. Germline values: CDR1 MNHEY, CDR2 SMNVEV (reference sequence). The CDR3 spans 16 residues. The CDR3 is CASSPLGGQNNEKLFF. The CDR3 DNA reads TGTGCCAGCAGTCCTCTCGGAGGGCAGAACAATGAAAAACTGTTTTTT.

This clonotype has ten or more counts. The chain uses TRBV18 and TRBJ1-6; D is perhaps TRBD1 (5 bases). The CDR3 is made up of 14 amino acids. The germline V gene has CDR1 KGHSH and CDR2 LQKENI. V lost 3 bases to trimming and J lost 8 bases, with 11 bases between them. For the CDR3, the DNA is TGTGCCAGCTCACCGGGGGGGGATGATTCACCCCTCCACTTT. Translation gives CASSPGGDDSPLHF.

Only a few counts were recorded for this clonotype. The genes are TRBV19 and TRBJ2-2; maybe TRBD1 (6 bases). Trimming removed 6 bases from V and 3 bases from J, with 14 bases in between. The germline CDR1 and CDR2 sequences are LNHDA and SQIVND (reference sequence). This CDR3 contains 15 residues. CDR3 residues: CASRGQFRDTGELFF. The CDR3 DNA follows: TGTGCCAGTAGGGGACAATTTAGAGACACCGGGGAGCTGTTTTTT.

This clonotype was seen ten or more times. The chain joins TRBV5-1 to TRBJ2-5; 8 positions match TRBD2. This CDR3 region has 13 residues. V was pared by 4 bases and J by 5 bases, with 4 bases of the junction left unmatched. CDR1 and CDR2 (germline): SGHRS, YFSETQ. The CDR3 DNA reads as TGCGCCAGCAGCGCGGGGGGCACCGAGACCCAGTACTTC. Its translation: CASSAGGTETQYF.

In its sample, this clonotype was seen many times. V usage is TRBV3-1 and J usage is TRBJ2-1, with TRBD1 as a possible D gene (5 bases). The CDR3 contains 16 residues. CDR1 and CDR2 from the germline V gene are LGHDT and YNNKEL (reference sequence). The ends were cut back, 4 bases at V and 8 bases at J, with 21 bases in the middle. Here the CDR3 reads CASSPAIGAVFHEQFF. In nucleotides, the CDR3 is TGTGCCAGCAGCCCGGCTATAGGGGCTGTTTTCCATGAGCAGTTCTTC.

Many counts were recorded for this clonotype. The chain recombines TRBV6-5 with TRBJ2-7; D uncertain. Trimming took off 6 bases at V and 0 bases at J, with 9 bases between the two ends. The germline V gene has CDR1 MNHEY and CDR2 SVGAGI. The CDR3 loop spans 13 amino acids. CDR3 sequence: CASSNGPSYEQYV. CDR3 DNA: TGTGCCAGCAGCAACGGTCCCTCCTACGAGCAGTACGTC.

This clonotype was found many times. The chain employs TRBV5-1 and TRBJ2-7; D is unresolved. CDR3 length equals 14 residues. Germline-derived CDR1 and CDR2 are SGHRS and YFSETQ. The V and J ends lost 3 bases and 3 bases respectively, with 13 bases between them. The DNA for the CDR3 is TGCGCCAGCAGCTCCCCCGGACGGAACTACGAGCAGTACTTC. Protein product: CASSSPGRNYEQYF.

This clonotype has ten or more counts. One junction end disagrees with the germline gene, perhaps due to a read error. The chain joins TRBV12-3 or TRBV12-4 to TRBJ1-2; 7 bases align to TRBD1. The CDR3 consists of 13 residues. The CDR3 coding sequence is TGTGCCAGCAGCCACACCACCAGGGGGGACGGCGCCTTC. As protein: CASSHTTRGDGAF.

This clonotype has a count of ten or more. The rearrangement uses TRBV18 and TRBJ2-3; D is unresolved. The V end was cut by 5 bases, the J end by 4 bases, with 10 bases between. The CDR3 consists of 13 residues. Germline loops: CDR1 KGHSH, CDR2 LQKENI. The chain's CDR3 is CASSYGYPDTQYF. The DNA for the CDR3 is TGTGCCAGCTCATATGGGTATCCAGATACGCAGTATTTT.